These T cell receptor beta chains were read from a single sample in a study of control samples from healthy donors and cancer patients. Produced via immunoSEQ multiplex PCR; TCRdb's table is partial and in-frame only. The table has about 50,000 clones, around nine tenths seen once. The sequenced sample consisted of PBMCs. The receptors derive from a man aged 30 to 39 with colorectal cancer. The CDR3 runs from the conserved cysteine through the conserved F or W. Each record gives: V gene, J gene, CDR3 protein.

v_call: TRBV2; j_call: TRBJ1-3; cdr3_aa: CAGKKAGAGNTIYF
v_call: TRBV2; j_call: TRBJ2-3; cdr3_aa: CASSDLGGSTDTQYF
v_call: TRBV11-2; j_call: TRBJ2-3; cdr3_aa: CASSLYLDPSTDTQYF
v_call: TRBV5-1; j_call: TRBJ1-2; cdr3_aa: CASGQGAVYGYTF
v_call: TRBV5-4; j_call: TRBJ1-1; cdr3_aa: CASRDRGGGEAFF
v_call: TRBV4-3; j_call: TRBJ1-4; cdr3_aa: CASSQDSWGASATNEKLFF
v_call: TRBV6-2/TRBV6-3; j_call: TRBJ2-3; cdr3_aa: CASSYNRVGRGGAYWQYF
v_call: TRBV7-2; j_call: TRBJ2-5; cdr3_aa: CASSLGGARREETQYF
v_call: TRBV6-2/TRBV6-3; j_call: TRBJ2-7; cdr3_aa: CASSPPGRAYEQYF
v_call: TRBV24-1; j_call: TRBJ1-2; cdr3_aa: CATSAPRGDSYGYTF
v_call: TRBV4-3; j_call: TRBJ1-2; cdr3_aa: CASSQNQGHDYGYTF
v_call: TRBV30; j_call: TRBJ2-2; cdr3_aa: CAWDPDRGPNTGELFF
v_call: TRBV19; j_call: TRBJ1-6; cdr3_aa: CATGTAAGAPLHF
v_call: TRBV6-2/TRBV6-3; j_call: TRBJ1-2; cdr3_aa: CASSYSEGAYYGYTF
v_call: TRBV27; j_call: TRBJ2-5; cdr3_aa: CASSLYQGGQETQYF
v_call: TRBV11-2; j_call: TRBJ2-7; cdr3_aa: CASSQVSGYEQYF
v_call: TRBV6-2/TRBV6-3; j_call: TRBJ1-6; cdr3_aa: CASSALEGARSPLHF
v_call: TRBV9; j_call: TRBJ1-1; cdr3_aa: CASSVGAETRLSEAFF
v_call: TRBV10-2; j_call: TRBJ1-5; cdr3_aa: CASSYEGGTLGNQPQHF
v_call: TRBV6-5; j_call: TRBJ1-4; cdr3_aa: CASRISGTGGEKLFF
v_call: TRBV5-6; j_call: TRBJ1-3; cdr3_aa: CASSSTRVAGNTIYF
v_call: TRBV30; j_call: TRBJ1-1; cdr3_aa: CAWSPLMNTEAFF
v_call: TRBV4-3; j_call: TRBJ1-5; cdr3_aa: CASSQVTGQPQHF